The clone carrying this TCR beta chain came up a few times. What it binds is unknown. This specimen belongs to a study of blood T cells in healthy people across ages. Study outcomes and limitations: Unsorted PBMCs prevented conclusive naive versus antigen-experienced comparison. A greater number of naive CD4+ cells and higher diversity distinguished long-lived donors from aged donors.

It was with a sample-barcoded 5' primer and a J-beta primer mix that a second PCR of roughly 7 to 12 cycles was run. The template-switch adaptor, which had 12 random nucleotides, put a tag on each cDNA molecule. TCRdb fed the 5' RACE reads into MiXCR, producing one record per CDR3 protein. The sample has 550,000 to 750,000 distinct CDR3 sequences; around a fifth are singletons. Those donating, healthy Caucasian individuals from Russia, were aged roughly 6 to 90. Unmatched junction bases numbered 5, after V lost 5 bases and J lost 4 bases. CDR1 and CDR2 (germline): LGHNT, FRNRAP. The CDR3 covers 13 residues.

Sequencing used blood. The chain joins TRBV12-5 to TRBJ2-7; TRBD1 aligns across 7 bases. This sequence originates from a man between 70 and 80 years old in good health. CDR3: CASGPGQLYEQYF. The CDR3 DNA is TGTGCTAGTGGTCCGGGACAGCTGTACGAGCAGTACTTC.